This T cell receptor beta chain is drawn from a study of HIV-infected children after antiretroviral therapy interruption. Points from the study as a whole: Some non-naive CD45RA+ T cells might be present among sorted naive cells.

RNA-based 3' RACE libraries used unique molecular identifiers. Each CDR3 protein is one row after TCRdb ran MiXCR on the 3' RACE reads. Counted here are about 89,000 distinct CDR3 sequences, under 8% occurring once; the ten biggest clones make up about 1.1%. The CDR3 is 17 residues long. CDR1 is MNHEY and CDR2 is SVGEGT in the germline V gene. Treatment meaning: PENTA 11 planned treatment interruption arm or continuous ART arm. Regarding this clonotype: No antigen is known for it. At one end, the junction sequence differs from germline, possibly due to a read error.

V usage is TRBV6-2 or TRBV6-3 and J usage is TRBJ2-1, with D possibly being TRBD1 (6 bases). Here the sequenced sample was CD45RA+ CD4+ T cells from PBMCs, pooled from several time points, taken from a donor given antiretroviral therapy, either interrupted or continuous. Described subset: naive CD4+ CD45RA+ CD45RO- T cells. The sequence was collected from a pool of human donors with HIV. CDR3 DNA: TGTGCCAGCAGGGCCTTAAGGACAGCGATCTCCTACAATGAGCAGTTATTC. Its translation: CASRALRTAISYNEQLF.